Below are 24 T cell receptor beta chains sequenced from a single sample in a study of blood T cell repertoires in COVID-19. Measured with immunoSEQ multiplex PCR; TCRdb has only the in-frame clones, and not every one. Of around 73,000 clones listed, roughly three quarters are singletons. The sequenced material came from peripheral blood. The receptors derive from an older man with COVID-19, enrolled during active disease.

Only a few counts were recorded for this clone. The chain is built from TRBV6-2 or TRBV6-3 and TRBJ2-7; 7 bases fit TRBD2. The J segment lost 6 bases and the V segment lost 1 base, leaving 6 bases of the junction unmatched. This CDR3 region has 14 residues. Germline V CDR1 and CDR2: MNHEY, SVGEGT. The CDR3 region is CASSYYAGVAEQYF. DNA of the CDR3: TGTGCCAGCAGTTACTATGCGGGAGTGGCCGAGCAGTACTTC.

This rearrangement joins TRBV9 to TRBJ1-6; D gene ambiguous. The germline V gene has CDR1 SGDLS and CDR2 YYNGEE. V was pared by 3 bases and J by 13 bases, with 20 bases between. The CDR3 contains 15 residues. CDR3 amino acids: CASSERLTEGLPLHF. DNA for the CDR3: TGTGCCAGCAGCGAACGACTAACAGAGGGCCTCCCCCTCCACTTT. Full variable domain (remainder filled in from reference TRBV9 and TRBJ1-6): DSGVTQTPKHLITATGQRVTLRCSPRSGDLSVYWYQQSLDQGLQFLIQYYNGEERAKGNILERFSAQQFPDLHSELNLSSLELGDSALYFCASSERLTEGLPLHFGNGTRLTVT.

The chain employs TRBV24-1 and TRBJ2-4; 7 positions agree with TRBD2. In germline, CDR1 is KGHDR, CDR2 SFDVKD. This CDR3 region has 16 residues. The J segment lost 0 bases and the V segment lost 9 bases, leaving 10 bases of the junction unmatched. For the CDR3, the DNA is TGTGCCACCTCGGGGGGATCCCCTTTAGCCAAAAACATTCAGTACTTC. Encoded protein: CATSGGSPLAKNIQYF.

The chain joins TRBV5-1 to TRBJ2-5, with TRBD1 matching over 8 bases. The CDR3 is made up of 15 amino acids. Germline V gene lookup returns CDR1 SGHRS and CDR2 YFSETQ. V was pared by 4 bases and J by 5 bases, with 10 bases of the junction left unmatched. CDR3 DNA: TGCGCCAGCAGCCCCGACAGGGGAATTGGGGAGACCCAGTACTTC. Translating gives CASSPDRGIGETQYF.

The chain uses TRBV7-2 and TRBJ2-1; 14 nucleotides agree with TRBD2. J lost 12 bases, V lost 5 bases, and 9 bases had no gene match. The CDR3 runs to 15 residues. Germline V CDR1 and CDR2: SGHTA, FQGNSA. This CDR3 reads CASSPRLAGGRRQFF. CDR3 nucleotide sequence: TGTGCCAGCAGCCCCCGACTAGCGGGGGGGCGGCGGCAGTTCTTC.

This clone was detected once. The chain employs TRBV6-2 or TRBV6-3 and TRBJ1-5; D not resolved. CDR3 length equals 13 residues. The germline gives CDR1 MNHEY, CDR2 SVGEGT. V shed 6 bases and J shed 0 bases, with 6 bases lying between them. CDR3 coding DNA: TGTGCCAGCAGCCCTTATAGCAATCAGCCCCAGCATTTT. As protein: CASSPYSNQPQHF.

This rearrangement joins TRBV7-9 to TRBJ2-2; D is ambiguous. Germline V lookup: CDR1 SEHNR, CDR2 FQNEAQ (reference sequence). The CDR3 has 13 residues. Between the trimmed V and J ends, which lost 5 bases and 1 base, there was a span of 5 bases. The CDR3 nucleotides read TGTGCCAGCAGCCAGTTGAACACCGGGGAGCTGTTTTTT. Residues: CASSQLNTGELFF.

This clone was picked up one time. The same CDR3 is also encoded by other DNA sequences in this sample. This sequence joins TRBV27 and TRBJ1-2, with 9 bases matching TRBD1. CDR3 length: 13 amino acids. Germline assignment: CDR1 MNHEY and CDR2 SMNVEV (reference sequence). V dropped 6 bases and J dropped 5; count of bases not matched to a gene: 4. CDR3 sequence: CASSPGQGYGYTF. The CDR3 nucleotides read TGTGCCAGCAGCCCGGGACAGGGTTATGGCTACACCTTC.

This clone was seen just once. The chain couples TRBV27 to TRBJ2-2; 11 bases are a match to TRBD2. CDR1 MNHEY and CDR2 SMNVEV come from the germline V gene (reference sequence). The CDR3 extends over 16 amino acids. J lost 1 base, V lost 5 bases, and 3 bases had no gene match. The CDR3 region is CASSTGLAENTGELFF. The CDR3 DNA sequence: TGTGCCAGCAGTACGGGACTAGCGGAGAACACCGGGGAGCTGTTTTTT.

The chain uses TRBV10-3 and TRBJ1-2; weak D call: TRBD1 (6 bases). Trimming took 7 bases from V and 4 from J, leaving 19 bases between them. The CDR3 consists of 15 residues. CDR1 and CDR2 from the germline V gene are ENHRY and SYGVKD. The CDR3 protein is CAINEPTGAIYGYTF. In DNA form, the CDR3 reads TGTGCCATCAACGAGCCGACAGGAGCAATCTATGGCTACACCTTC.

Here the CDR3 reads CASSANRGRETQYF. The DNA for the CDR3 is TGTGCCAGCAGCGCTAACAGGGGTAGAGAGACCCAGTACTTC. The chain joins TRBV7-2 to TRBJ2-5, with TRBD1 matching 7 bases. This CDR3 spans 14 amino acids. In germline, CDR1 is SGHTA, CDR2 FQGNSA. V shed 5 bases and J 4 bases; nucleotides not matched to a gene: 7.

CDR3 nucleotide sequence: TGTGCCAGCTCACCAGCAGGCTCTGGAAACACCATATATTTT. Protein sequence: CASSPAGSGNTIYF. The chain employs TRBV18 and TRBJ1-3; the D is unclear. V lost 2 bases and J 0 bases, leaving 5 bases between the germline ends. This CDR3 has 14 amino acids. Per germline, CDR1 KGHSH and CDR2 LQKENI.

The chain links TRBV3-1 (or the pseudogene TRBV3-2) to TRBJ2-2, with TRBD2 matching 11 bases. This CDR3 has 16 residues. The V gene end was trimmed by 4 bases and the J gene end by 0 bases; junction bases not matched to a gene: 1. Germline V gives CDR1 LGHDT, CDR2 YNNKEL (reference sequence). CDR3 bases: TGTGCCAGCAGCCTACTAGCGGGAGCGAACACCGGGGAGCTGTTTTTT. This encodes CASSLLAGANTGELFF.

V gene TRBV28 combines with J gene TRBJ2-3, with TRBD2 matching over 11 bases. With V trimmed by 6 bases and J by 2 bases, 13 bases remained unmatched. The germline V gene has CDR1 MDHEN and CDR2 SYDVKM. The CDR3 contains 18 residues. CDR3 bases: TGTGCCAGCAGAGAGACAGGGACTAGCGGAACAGTCACAGATACGCAGTATTTT. Translating it yields CASRETGTSGTVTDTQYF.

The rearrangement joins TRBV6-2 or TRBV6-3 to TRBJ2-7; no firm D call. Germline CDR1 reads MNHEY; CDR2 reads SVGEGT. The CDR3 extends over 14 amino acids. Trimming left V 2 bases short and J 6 bases short, with 14 bases between. The CDR3 bases are TGTGCCAGCAGTTACGAGTTGTCTAGAGGCGAGCAGTACTTC. Translating gives CASSYELSRGEQYF.

This chain joins TRBV28 and TRBJ1-2; tentative D call: TRBD1 (6 bases). This CDR3 comprises 11 residues. The V end was cut by 10 bases, the J end by 6 bases, with 12 bases between. In germline, CDR1 is MDHEN, CDR2 SYDVKM. CDR3 residues: CATTGYDGYTF. The CDR3 DNA reads TGTGCCACCACAGGGTACGATGGCTACACCTTC.

The chain uses TRBV7-3 and TRBJ2-3, with TRBD2 identical over 7 bases. V trimming: 5 bases; J trimming: 2 bases; junction bases outside the gene matches: 7. The CDR3 runs to 15 residues. CDR1 is SGHTA, CDR2 FQGTGA, per germline. This chain's CDR3 is CASSRGGTPTDTQYF. In nucleotides, the CDR3 is TGTGCCAGCAGCCGGGGAGGGACGCCCACAGATACGCAGTATTTT.

V and J are TRBV3-1 (or the pseudogene TRBV3-2) and TRBJ1-4; no definite D call. In germline, CDR1 is LGHDT, CDR2 YNNKEL (reference sequence). V shed 3 bases and J shed 11 bases, with 22 bases lying between them. The CDR3 has 16 residues. CDR3 in amino acids: CASSHAPLGGKGKLFF. CDR3 in DNA: TGTGCCAGCAGCCATGCCCCCCTCGGCGGGAAGGGCAAACTGTTTTTT.

J is TRBJ1-1 and V is TRBV28; 8 bases fit TRBD1. The CDR3 loop spans 14 amino acids. Germline V gives CDR1 MDHEN, CDR2 SYDVKM. The CDR3 bases are TGTGTCATAACTCCAGGGGGCCCACGGGCTGAAGCTTTCTTT. It codes for CVITPGGPRAEAFF.

The chain employs TRBV15 and TRBJ1-1, with D hard to call. Trimming took 5 bases from V and 3 from J, leaving 13 bases between them. This CDR3 region has 14 residues. Germline lookup yields CDR1 LNHNV and CDR2 YYDKDF (reference sequence). The CDR3 is CATSGGVSYTEAFF. CDR3 DNA: TGTGCCACCAGCGGCGGGGTGAGCTACACTGAAGCTTTCTTT.

The gene calls are TRBV20-1 and TRBJ2-7; the D gene is possibly TRBD2 (6 bases). Deletions cut 4 bases from V and 12 bases from J, with 16 bases between. The CDR3 runs to 11 residues. Germline V gene lookup returns CDR1 DFQATT and CDR2 SNEGSKA (reference sequence). The CDR3 DNA is TGCAGTGCTAAACCCTCGGGAGATCCGTACTTC. Translating it yields CSAKPSGDPYF.

This chain uses TRBV24-1 with TRBJ2-3; 7 positions agree with TRBD1. CDR1 KGHDR and CDR2 SFDVKD come from the germline V gene. The CDR3 totals 13 residues. V lost 8 bases, J lost 2 bases, and 3 bases stayed unmatched. Here the CDR3 reads CATNQGDTDTQYF. The CDR3 nucleotides read TGTGCCACCAACCAGGGGGACACAGATACGCAGTATTTT.

This sequence joins TRBV4-3 and TRBJ2-7; D is ambiguous. Germline CDR1 LGHNA, CDR2 YSLEER. V lost 1 base, J lost 4 bases, and 8 bases lay in between. The CDR3 runs 13 residues. The CDR3 DNA sequence: TGCGCCAGCAGCCAAGGAGGTGATTACGAGCAGTACTTC. This sequence encodes CASSQGGDYEQYF.

This clone appeared once. The rearrangement links TRBV2 to TRBJ1-3, with D unclear. Per germline, CDR1 SNHLY and CDR2 FYNNEI. Trimming shortened V by 7 bases and J by 2 bases, and 9 bases separated the two germline ends. The CDR3 is 13 amino acids. The CDR3 DNA is TGTGCCAGCACGGGAAACCCTGGAAACACCATATATTTT. Translating gives CASTGNPGNTIYF.